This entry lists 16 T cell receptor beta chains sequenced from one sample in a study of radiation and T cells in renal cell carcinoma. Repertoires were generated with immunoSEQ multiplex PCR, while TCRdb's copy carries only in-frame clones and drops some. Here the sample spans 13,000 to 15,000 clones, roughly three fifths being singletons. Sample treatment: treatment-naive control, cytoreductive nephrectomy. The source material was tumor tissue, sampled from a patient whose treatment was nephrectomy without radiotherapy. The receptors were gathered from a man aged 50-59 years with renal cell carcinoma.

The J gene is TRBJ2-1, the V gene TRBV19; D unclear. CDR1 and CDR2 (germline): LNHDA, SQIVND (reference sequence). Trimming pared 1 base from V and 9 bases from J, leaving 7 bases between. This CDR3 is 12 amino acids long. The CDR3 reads CASSIAGTEQFF. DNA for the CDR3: TGTGCCAGTAGTATAGCGGGCACTGAGCAGTTCTTC.

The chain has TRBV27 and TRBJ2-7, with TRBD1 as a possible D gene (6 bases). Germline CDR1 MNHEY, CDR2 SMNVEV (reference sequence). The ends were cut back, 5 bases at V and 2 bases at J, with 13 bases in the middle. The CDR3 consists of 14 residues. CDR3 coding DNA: TGTGCCAGCAGTACCCAGGGGACCCCCTACGAGCAGTACTTC. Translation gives CASSTQGTPYEQYF.

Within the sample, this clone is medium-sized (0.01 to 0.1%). The CDR3 region is CASSEYLSSTENTEAFF. The CDR3 DNA follows: TGTGCCAGCAGTGAATATCTTTCGTCGACAGAGAACACTGAAGCTTTCTTT. This chain connects TRBV25-1 to TRBJ1-1; tentative D call: TRBD1 (5 bases). This CDR3 contains 17 residues. The V end lost 0 bases, the J end lost 1 base, and 15 bases lay between the germline ends. CDR1 is MGHDK, CDR2 SYGVNS, per germline.

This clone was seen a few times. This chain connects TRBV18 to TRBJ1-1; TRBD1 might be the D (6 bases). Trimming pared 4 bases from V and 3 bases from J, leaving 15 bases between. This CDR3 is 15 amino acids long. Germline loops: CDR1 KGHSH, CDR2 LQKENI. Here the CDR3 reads CASSLSPGADTEAFF. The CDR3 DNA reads TGTGCCAGCTCACTTTCCCCGGGGGCGGACACTGAAGCTTTCTTT.

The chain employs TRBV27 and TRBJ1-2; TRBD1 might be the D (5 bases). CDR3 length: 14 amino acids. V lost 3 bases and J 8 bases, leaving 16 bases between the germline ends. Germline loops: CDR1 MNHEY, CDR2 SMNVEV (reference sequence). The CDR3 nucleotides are TGTGCCAGCAGTTTTAATTGGGGCAATGGGGGCTACACCTTC. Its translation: CASSFNWGNGGYTF.

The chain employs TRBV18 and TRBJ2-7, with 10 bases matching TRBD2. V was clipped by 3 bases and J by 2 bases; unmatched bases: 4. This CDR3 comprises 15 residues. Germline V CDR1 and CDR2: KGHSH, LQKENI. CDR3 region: CASSPSGGATYEQYF. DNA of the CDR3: TGTGCCAGCTCACCCAGCGGGGGGGCCACCTACGAGCAGTACTTC.

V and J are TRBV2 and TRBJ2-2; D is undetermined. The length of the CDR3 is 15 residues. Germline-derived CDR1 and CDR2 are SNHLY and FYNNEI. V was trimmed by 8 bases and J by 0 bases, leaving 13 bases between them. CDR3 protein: CASAPDTANTGELFF. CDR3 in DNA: TGTGCCAGCGCCCCTGACACCGCGAACACCGGGGAGCTGTTTTTT.

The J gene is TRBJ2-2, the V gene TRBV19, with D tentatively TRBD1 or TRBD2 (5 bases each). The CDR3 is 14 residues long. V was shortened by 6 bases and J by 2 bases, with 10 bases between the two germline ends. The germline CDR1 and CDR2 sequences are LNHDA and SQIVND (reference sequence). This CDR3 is CASRRDRNTGELFF. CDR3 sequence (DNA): TGTGCCAGTAGGAGGGACCGCAACACCGGGGAGCTGTTTTTT.

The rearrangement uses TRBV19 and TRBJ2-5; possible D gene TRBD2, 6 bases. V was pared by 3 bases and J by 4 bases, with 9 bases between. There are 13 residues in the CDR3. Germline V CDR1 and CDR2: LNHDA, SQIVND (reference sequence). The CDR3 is CASSIGGVETQYF. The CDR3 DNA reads TGTGCCAGTAGTATTGGAGGGGTAGAGACCCAGTACTTC.

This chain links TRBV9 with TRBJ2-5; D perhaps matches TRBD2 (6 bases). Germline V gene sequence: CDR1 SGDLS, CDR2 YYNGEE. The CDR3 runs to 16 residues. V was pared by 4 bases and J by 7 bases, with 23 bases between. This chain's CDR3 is CASSSSDGGPQMTQYF. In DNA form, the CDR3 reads TGTGCCAGCAGCTCATCGGACGGGGGACCTCAGATGACCCAGTACTTC.

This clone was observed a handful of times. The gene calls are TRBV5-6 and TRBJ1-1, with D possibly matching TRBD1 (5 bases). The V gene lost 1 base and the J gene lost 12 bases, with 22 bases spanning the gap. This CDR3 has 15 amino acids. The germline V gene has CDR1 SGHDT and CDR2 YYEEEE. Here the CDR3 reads CASSLYNRDGDKSFF. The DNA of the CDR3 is TGTGCCAGCAGCTTGTACAACCGGGACGGCGACAAGTCTTTCTTT.

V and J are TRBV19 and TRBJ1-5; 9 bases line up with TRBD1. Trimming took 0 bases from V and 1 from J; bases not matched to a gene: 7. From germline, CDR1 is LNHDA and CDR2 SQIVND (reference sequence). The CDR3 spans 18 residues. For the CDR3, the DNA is TGTGCCAGTAGTATAGAGAGGACCGGGACAGGGAGCAATCAGCCCCAGCATTTT. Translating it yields CASSIERTGTGSNQPQHF.

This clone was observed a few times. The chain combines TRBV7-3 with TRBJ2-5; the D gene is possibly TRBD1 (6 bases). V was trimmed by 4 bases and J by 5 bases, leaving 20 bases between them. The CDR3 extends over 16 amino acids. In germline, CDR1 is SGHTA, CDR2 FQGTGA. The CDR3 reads CASSSLQGENGETQYF. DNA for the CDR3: TGTGCCAGCAGCTCCCTACAGGGCGAGAACGGTGAGACCCAGTACTTC.

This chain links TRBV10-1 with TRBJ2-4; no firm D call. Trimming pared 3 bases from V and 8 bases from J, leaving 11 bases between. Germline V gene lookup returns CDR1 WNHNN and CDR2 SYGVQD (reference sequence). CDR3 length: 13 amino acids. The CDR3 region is CASSDQAPDIQYF. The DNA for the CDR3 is TGCGCCAGCAGTGATCAGGCTCCGGACATTCAGTACTTC.

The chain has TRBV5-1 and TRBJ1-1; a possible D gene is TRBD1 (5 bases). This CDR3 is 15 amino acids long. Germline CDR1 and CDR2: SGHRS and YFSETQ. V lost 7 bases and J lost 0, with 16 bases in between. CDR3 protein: CASGASSTMNTEAFF. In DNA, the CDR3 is TGCGCCAGCGGGGCAAGTAGTACAATGAACACTGAAGCTTTCTTT. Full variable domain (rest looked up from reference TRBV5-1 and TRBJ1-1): KAGVTQTPRYLIKTRGQQVTLSCSPISGHRSVSWYQQTPGQGLQFLFEYFSETQRNKGNFPGRFSGRQFSNSRSEMNVSTLELGDSALYLCASGASSTMNTEAFFGQGTRLTVV.

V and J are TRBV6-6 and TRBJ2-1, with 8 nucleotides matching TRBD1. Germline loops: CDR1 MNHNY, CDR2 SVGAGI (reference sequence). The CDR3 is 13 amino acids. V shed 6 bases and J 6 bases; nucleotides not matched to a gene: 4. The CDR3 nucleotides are TGTGCCAGCAGCCATGACAGGGGCAATGAGCAGTTCTTC. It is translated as CASSHDRGNEQFF.